One T cell receptor beta chain is described in this entry. This CDR3 region has 14 residues. J was trimmed by 5 bases and V by 1 base; bases with no gene match: 3. From germline, CDR1 is GTSNPN and CDR2 SVGIG (reference sequence). This sample was included in a study of blood T cell repertoires in COVID-19. Study in general: PBMCs, B-cell-depleted T cells, or T cells were the source of the cDNA or gDNA that made up the material.

Original analysis: Using reference gene primer amplification, nucleated cell counts were estimated. This table comes from immunoSEQ multiplex PCR, and its TCRdb copy is limited to in-frame clones, with some not included. V and J calls and clone size follow that table, whereas D and trimming were derived from the DNA. The sample consists of under 200,000 clones, about 88% of them appearing once. Recovered Cohort 3 donors showed two negative PCRs, clearance, or symptom resolution. The sequencing sample was made of PBMCs or T cells enriched from blood (not recorded which). The V call is TRBV30, the J call TRBJ2-7; 12 nucleotides match TRBD2. The clonotype comes from a woman aged 18-30 years who had recovered from COVID-19. The DNA of the CDR3 is TGTGCCTGGAGTGGACTAGCGGGAGCCGACGAGCAGTACTTC. Its translation: CAWSGLAGADEQYF.